Here is one T cell receptor (beta chain) with its context. The target antigen is unknown. The CDR3 runs to 16 residues. Germline V gene lookup returns CDR1 SEHNR and CDR2 FQNEAQ (reference sequence). Trimming left V 5 bases short and J 0 bases short, with 14 bases between. The repertoire was sequenced with immunoSEQ multiplex PCR; TCRdb's copy has only in-frame clones and lacks some. In the table there are 20,000 to 25,000 clones, about 83% of which are singletons. The sample belongs to a study of OX40 agonist ivuxolimab in advanced cancers. Study at large: The mean age was approximately 60 years, ranging from 23 to 79, with over 70% of participants male. Findings and caveats of the study: Averaged across samples, CD8+ T cells carried more expanded clones than CD4+ did.

The chain is built from TRBV7-9 and TRBJ2-1; maybe TRBD1 (6 bases). The receptor was derived from an adult with an advanced solid tumor such as melanoma, head and neck, liver or kidney cancer. Sample: CD4+ or CD8+ T cells sorted from blood, taken in a trial of the OX40 agonist ivuxolimab. The CDR3 reads CASSLPQGSSYNEQFF. CDR3 bases: TGTGCCAGCAGCCTCCCCCAGGGGAGCTCCTACAATGAGCAGTTCTTC. Variable domain in full (rest from reference TRBV7-9 and TRBJ2-1): DTGVSQNPRHKITKRGQNVTFRCDPISEHNRLYWYRQTLGQGPEFLTYFQNEAQLEKSRLLSDRFSAERPKGSFSTLEIQRTEQGDSAMYLCASSLPQGSSYNEQFFGPGTRLTVL.